A single sample is the source of the 10 T cell receptor beta chains below, sequenced in a study of graft-versus-host responses after intestinal transplantation. Assay: immunoSEQ multiplex PCR; the TCRdb copy retains only in-frame clones and omits some. The sample shows 90,000 to 150,000 clones, over 85% of them seen only once. The antigens for these receptors are not known. Specimen: unstimulated CD4+ T cells sorted from spleen or lymph node cells, collected before intestinal transplant. The receptors here all came from a human donor who received an intestinal transplant.

Of note for this clone: The germline gene is not matched at one end of the junction; a read error may be the cause. The rearrangement links TRBV6-1 to TRBJ1-1; 9 positions agree with TRBD1. The germline V gene has CDR1 MNHNS and CDR2 SASEGT. This CDR3 has 14 amino acids. The CDR3 is CASTQTAGQGKAFF. CDR3 in DNA: TGTGCCAGCACCCAAACAGCGGGACAGGGTAAAGCCTTCTTT.

J is TRBJ2-5 and V is TRBV18; D is undetermined. Germline lookup yields CDR1 KGHSH and CDR2 LQKENI. Trimming shortened V by 1 base and J by 2 bases, and 5 bases separated the two germline ends. This CDR3 comprises 13 residues. DNA for the CDR3: TGTGCCAGCTCACCACTGCAGCAAGAGACCCAGTACTTC. Translated: CASSPLQQETQYF.

This clone appeared a single time. The CDR3 region is CACNRMMPHEQYF. The CDR3 coding sequence is TGTGCCTGCAATAGGATGATGCCCCACGAGCAGTACTTC. V gene TRBV28 combines with J gene TRBJ2-7; no definite D call. The V gene lost 11 bases and the J gene lost 5 bases, with 19 bases spanning the gap. This CDR3 comprises 13 residues. CDR1 is MDHEN, CDR2 SYDVKM, per germline.

The genes are TRBV6-5 and TRBJ1-5; the match to TRBD1 covers 10 bases. This CDR3 is 15 amino acids long. CDR1 MNHEY and CDR2 SVGAGI come from the germline V gene. Trimming took 5 bases from V and 3 from J; bases not matched to a gene: 4. CDR3 in DNA: TGTGCCAGCAGTACGGGACAGGGGACCAATCAGCCCCAGCATTTT. The encoded protein is CASSTGQGTNQPQHF.

This chain uses TRBV7-9 with TRBJ1-1, with 7 positions matching TRBD1. V dropped 5 bases and J dropped 0; count of bases not matched to a gene: 3. The CDR3 sequence is 14 residues long. In germline, CDR1 is SEHNR, CDR2 FQNEAQ (reference sequence). CDR3 sequence reads: CASSPGQMNTEAFF. Here the CDR3 DNA reads TGTGCCAGCAGCCCGGGACAGATGAACACTGAAGCTTTCTTT.

The chain joins TRBV7-6 to TRBJ2-3, with a weak D call TRBD2 (5 bases). The germline CDR1 and CDR2 sequences are SGHVS and FNYEAQ. This CDR3 comprises 18 residues. V lost 0 bases and J 0 bases, leaving 16 bases between the germline ends. This CDR3 reads CASSLALFPAESTDTQYF. The CDR3 coding sequence is TGTGCCAGCAGCTTAGCGCTGTTTCCAGCGGAGAGCACAGATACGCAGTATTTT.

The chain has TRBV11-2 and TRBJ2-1; D is possibly TRBD1 (6 bases). This CDR3 contains 13 residues. Germline-derived CDR1 and CDR2 are SGHAT and FQNNGV. The V end was cut by 3 bases, the J end by 5 bases, with 8 bases between. CDR3 nucleotides: TGTGCCAGCAGCTTCGACAGGAACAATGAGCAGTTCTTC. It is translated as CASSFDRNNEQFF.

This sequence joins TRBV25-1 and TRBJ2-2, with 7 bases that match TRBD2. The V gene's germline CDR1 is MGHDK and CDR2 SYGVNS. The trim removed 1 base at V and 4 bases at J, leaving 3 bases unmatched. This CDR3 comprises 15 residues. The CDR3 loop is CASSELGGSTGELFF. DNA of the CDR3: TGTGCCAGCAGTGAATTGGGGGGGAGCACCGGGGAGCTGTTTTTT.

In DNA, the CDR3 is TGTGCTAGTGGTTTGCGGGTCGATCAGCCCCAGCATTTT. Its protein product is CASGLRVDQPQHF. The rearrangement uses TRBV12-5 and TRBJ1-5; D ambiguous. V dropped 2 bases and J dropped 5 bases, with 7 bases sitting between them. Germline V gene data show CDR1 as LGHNT and CDR2 as FRNRAP. The CDR3 is made up of 13 amino acids.

The J gene is TRBJ2-3, the V gene TRBV9, with 9 bases matching TRBD2. This CDR3 has 14 amino acids. Trimming took 0 bases from V and 6 from J; bases not matched to a gene: 2. Germline-derived CDR1 and CDR2 are SGDLS and YYNGEE. The CDR3 is CASSVGSGGDTQYF. In DNA, the CDR3 is TGTGCCAGCAGCGTAGGGAGCGGGGGGGATACGCAGTATTTT.